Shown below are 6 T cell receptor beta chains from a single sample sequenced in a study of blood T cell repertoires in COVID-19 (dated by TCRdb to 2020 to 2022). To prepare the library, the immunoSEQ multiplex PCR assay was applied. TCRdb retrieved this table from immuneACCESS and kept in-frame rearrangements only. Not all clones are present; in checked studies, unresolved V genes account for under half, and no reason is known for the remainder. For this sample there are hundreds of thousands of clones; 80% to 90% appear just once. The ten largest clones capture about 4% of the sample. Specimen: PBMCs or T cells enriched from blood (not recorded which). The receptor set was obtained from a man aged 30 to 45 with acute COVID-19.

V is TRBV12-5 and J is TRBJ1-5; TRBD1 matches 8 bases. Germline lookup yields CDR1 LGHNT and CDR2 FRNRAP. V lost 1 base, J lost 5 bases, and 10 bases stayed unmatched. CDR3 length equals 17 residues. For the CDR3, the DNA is TGTGCTAGTGGTTTGGAGTGGGAGGGACAGGTTGATCAGCCCCAGCATTTT. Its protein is CASGLEWEGQVDQPQHF.

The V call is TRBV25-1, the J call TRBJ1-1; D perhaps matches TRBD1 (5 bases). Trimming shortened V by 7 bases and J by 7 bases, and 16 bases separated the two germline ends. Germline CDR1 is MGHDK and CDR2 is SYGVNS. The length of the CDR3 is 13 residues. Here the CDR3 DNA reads TGTGCCAGCACCTTATCGGGCGGGGGTGAAGCTTTCTTT. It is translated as CASTLSGGGEAFF. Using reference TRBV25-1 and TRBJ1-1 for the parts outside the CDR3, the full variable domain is EADIYQTPRYLVIGTGKKITLECSQTMGHDKMYWYQQDPGMELHLIHYSYGVNSTEKGDLSSESTVSRIRTEHFPLTLESARPSHTSQYLCASTLSGGGEAFFGQGTRLTVV.

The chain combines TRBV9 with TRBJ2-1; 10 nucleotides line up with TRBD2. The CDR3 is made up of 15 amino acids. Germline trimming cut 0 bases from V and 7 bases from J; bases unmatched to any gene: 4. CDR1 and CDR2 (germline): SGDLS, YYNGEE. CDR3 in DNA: TGTGCCAGCAGCGTAGCATCTAGCGGGAGTAATGAGCAGTTCTTC. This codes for CASSVASSGSNEQFF.

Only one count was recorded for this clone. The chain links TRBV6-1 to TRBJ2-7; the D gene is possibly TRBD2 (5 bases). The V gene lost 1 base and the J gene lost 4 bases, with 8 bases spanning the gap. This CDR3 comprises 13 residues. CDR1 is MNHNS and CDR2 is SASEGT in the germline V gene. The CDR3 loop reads CASSEGEFYEQYV. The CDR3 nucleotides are TGTGCCAGCAGTGAAGGGGAGTTTTACGAGCAGTACGTC.

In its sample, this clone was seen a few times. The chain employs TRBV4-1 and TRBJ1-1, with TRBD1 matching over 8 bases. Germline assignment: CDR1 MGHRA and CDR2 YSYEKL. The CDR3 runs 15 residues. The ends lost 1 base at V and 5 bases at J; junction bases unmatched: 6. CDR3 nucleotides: TGCGCCAGCAGCCAAGCTAGGACAGGGCCGACTGAAGCTTTCTTT. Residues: CASSQARTGPTEAFF.

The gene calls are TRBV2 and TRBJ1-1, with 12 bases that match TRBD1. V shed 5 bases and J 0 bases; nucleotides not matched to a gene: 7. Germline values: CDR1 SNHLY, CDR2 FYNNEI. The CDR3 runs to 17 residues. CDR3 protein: CASSPGTGGGMNTEAFF. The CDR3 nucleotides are TGTGCCAGCAGTCCCGGGACAGGGGGCGGGATGAACACTGAAGCTTTCTTT.